This is a list of T cell receptor beta chains from one sample in a study of blood T cell repertoires in COVID-19. Profiling relied on immunoSEQ multiplex PCR, and the TCRdb table lists in-frame clones only, not all of them. The sample consists of 130,000 to 150,000 clones, around 83% of them appearing once. Source material: PBMCs or T cells enriched from blood (not recorded which). These receptor sequences come from a woman in her fifties or sixties who had been exposed to COVID-19. CDR3s include the opening cysteine and the closing phenylalanine or tryptophan. The order of the fields is D gene, V gene, CDR3 length, J gene, CDR3 DNA, CDR3 protein. D genes are given only for firm matches.

TRBD1	TRBV9	14	TRBJ2-5	TGTGCCAGCAGCGTAGAGGGGACAGGGGAGACCCAGTACTTC	CASSVEGTGETQYF
TRBD2	TRBV27	15	TRBJ2-7	TGTGCCAGCAGACAGGGACTAGCGGGGGCCTACGAGCAGTACTTC	CASRQGLAGAYEQYF
TRBD2	TRBV7-8	16	TRBJ2-7	TGTGCCAGCAGCTTAAGACGACTAGCGGGAGGCGGCGAGCAGTACTTC	CASSLRRLAGGGEQYF
TRBD2	TRBV9	15	TRBJ2-1	TGTGCCAGCAGCGTAGGCGGGAGACCCTACAATGAGCAGTTCTTC	CASSVGGRPYNEQFF
TRBD2	TRBV9	17	TRBJ2-3	TGTGCCAGCAGCGCCACCGGGACTAGCGGAAAAACAGATACGCAGTATTTT	CASSATGTSGKTDTQYF
TRBD1	TRBV7-2	13	TRBJ2-4	TGTGCCAGTGGGGACAGCCAGAAAAACATTCAGTACTTC	CASGDSQKNIQYF
.	TRBV4-3	17	TRBJ1-4	TGCGCCAGCAGCCAAGATTACGACAGAATCTTTAATGAAAAACTGTTTTTT	CASSQDYDRIFNEKLFF
.	TRBV27	15	TRBJ2-1	TGTGCCAGCAGTTTAACGCGCTCAAGCCACAATGAGCAGTTCTTC	CASSLTRSSHNEQFF
.	TRBV19	15	TRBJ2-1	TGTGCCAGTATTCGAGGCGGCCATGCGAACAATGAGCAGTTCTTC	CASIRGGHANNEQFF
TRBD1	TRBV9	16	TRBJ2-3	TGTGCCAGCAGCGCTCATCCGGGACAGGGTAAGGATACGCAGTATTTT	CASSAHPGQGKDTQYF
.	TRBV6-5	15	TRBJ2-7	TGTGCCAGCAGTTACTCTGGGACATCCTCCTACGAGCAGTACTTC	CASSYSGTSSYEQYF